Following are 2 T cell receptor beta chains from one sample sequenced in a study of T-cell reconstitution after alpha-beta-depleted transplantation in children (dated by TCRdb to 2016 to 2018). According to the study, the label for this sample's treatment or condition signals: allogeneic hematopoietic cell transplantation with graft depleted of TCRalphabeta T cells and CD19 B cells. Library preparation was by PCR. Sequencing was performed on an Illumina HiSeq 2500. TCR library preparation used molecular barcoding, with unique molecular identifiers applied to normalize quantification of the TCRbeta repertoire. TCRdb itself trimmed the public reads at Q25 with fastp, ran MiXCR and retained productive beta chains. CDR3 protein duplicates are merged, each entry listing the most common genes and DNA. The sample yields some 830,000 distinct CDR3 sequences; less than 20% were counted once. Around 5.3% of the sample belongs to the ten largest clones.

The specimen comprised PBMCs, mostly from graft donor cells, sampled 360 days after TCRalphabeta/CD19-depleted stem cell transplant. Receptors were obtained from a male patient aged 10 to 17 who had a stem cell transplant for acute lymphoblastic leukemia, so the T cells may come from the graft donor.

With regard to this clonotype: One end of the junction does not line up with germline, which may come from a read error. This rearrangement joins TRBV20-1 to TRBJ2-1; 12 bases line up with TRBD2. CDR1 and CDR2 from the germline V gene are DFQATT and SNEGSKA (reference sequence). The CDR3 is made up of 16 amino acids. CDR3: CCAGTLAGGPRNEQFF. Here the CDR3 DNA reads TGCTGTGCAGGGACTCTAGCGGGAGGGCCTCGGAATGAGCAGTTCTTC.

The chain couples TRBV20-1 to TRBJ2-3; the D gene is possibly TRBD1 (5 bases). CDR3 size: 16 residues. V shed 0 bases and J shed 2 bases, with 15 bases lying between them. Germline CDR1 DFQATT, CDR2 SNEGSKA (reference sequence). The DNA for the CDR3 is TGCAGTGCTAGAGATCCGGCAGGGTTTTTCACAGATACGCAGTATTTT. As protein: CSARDPAGFFTDTQYF.